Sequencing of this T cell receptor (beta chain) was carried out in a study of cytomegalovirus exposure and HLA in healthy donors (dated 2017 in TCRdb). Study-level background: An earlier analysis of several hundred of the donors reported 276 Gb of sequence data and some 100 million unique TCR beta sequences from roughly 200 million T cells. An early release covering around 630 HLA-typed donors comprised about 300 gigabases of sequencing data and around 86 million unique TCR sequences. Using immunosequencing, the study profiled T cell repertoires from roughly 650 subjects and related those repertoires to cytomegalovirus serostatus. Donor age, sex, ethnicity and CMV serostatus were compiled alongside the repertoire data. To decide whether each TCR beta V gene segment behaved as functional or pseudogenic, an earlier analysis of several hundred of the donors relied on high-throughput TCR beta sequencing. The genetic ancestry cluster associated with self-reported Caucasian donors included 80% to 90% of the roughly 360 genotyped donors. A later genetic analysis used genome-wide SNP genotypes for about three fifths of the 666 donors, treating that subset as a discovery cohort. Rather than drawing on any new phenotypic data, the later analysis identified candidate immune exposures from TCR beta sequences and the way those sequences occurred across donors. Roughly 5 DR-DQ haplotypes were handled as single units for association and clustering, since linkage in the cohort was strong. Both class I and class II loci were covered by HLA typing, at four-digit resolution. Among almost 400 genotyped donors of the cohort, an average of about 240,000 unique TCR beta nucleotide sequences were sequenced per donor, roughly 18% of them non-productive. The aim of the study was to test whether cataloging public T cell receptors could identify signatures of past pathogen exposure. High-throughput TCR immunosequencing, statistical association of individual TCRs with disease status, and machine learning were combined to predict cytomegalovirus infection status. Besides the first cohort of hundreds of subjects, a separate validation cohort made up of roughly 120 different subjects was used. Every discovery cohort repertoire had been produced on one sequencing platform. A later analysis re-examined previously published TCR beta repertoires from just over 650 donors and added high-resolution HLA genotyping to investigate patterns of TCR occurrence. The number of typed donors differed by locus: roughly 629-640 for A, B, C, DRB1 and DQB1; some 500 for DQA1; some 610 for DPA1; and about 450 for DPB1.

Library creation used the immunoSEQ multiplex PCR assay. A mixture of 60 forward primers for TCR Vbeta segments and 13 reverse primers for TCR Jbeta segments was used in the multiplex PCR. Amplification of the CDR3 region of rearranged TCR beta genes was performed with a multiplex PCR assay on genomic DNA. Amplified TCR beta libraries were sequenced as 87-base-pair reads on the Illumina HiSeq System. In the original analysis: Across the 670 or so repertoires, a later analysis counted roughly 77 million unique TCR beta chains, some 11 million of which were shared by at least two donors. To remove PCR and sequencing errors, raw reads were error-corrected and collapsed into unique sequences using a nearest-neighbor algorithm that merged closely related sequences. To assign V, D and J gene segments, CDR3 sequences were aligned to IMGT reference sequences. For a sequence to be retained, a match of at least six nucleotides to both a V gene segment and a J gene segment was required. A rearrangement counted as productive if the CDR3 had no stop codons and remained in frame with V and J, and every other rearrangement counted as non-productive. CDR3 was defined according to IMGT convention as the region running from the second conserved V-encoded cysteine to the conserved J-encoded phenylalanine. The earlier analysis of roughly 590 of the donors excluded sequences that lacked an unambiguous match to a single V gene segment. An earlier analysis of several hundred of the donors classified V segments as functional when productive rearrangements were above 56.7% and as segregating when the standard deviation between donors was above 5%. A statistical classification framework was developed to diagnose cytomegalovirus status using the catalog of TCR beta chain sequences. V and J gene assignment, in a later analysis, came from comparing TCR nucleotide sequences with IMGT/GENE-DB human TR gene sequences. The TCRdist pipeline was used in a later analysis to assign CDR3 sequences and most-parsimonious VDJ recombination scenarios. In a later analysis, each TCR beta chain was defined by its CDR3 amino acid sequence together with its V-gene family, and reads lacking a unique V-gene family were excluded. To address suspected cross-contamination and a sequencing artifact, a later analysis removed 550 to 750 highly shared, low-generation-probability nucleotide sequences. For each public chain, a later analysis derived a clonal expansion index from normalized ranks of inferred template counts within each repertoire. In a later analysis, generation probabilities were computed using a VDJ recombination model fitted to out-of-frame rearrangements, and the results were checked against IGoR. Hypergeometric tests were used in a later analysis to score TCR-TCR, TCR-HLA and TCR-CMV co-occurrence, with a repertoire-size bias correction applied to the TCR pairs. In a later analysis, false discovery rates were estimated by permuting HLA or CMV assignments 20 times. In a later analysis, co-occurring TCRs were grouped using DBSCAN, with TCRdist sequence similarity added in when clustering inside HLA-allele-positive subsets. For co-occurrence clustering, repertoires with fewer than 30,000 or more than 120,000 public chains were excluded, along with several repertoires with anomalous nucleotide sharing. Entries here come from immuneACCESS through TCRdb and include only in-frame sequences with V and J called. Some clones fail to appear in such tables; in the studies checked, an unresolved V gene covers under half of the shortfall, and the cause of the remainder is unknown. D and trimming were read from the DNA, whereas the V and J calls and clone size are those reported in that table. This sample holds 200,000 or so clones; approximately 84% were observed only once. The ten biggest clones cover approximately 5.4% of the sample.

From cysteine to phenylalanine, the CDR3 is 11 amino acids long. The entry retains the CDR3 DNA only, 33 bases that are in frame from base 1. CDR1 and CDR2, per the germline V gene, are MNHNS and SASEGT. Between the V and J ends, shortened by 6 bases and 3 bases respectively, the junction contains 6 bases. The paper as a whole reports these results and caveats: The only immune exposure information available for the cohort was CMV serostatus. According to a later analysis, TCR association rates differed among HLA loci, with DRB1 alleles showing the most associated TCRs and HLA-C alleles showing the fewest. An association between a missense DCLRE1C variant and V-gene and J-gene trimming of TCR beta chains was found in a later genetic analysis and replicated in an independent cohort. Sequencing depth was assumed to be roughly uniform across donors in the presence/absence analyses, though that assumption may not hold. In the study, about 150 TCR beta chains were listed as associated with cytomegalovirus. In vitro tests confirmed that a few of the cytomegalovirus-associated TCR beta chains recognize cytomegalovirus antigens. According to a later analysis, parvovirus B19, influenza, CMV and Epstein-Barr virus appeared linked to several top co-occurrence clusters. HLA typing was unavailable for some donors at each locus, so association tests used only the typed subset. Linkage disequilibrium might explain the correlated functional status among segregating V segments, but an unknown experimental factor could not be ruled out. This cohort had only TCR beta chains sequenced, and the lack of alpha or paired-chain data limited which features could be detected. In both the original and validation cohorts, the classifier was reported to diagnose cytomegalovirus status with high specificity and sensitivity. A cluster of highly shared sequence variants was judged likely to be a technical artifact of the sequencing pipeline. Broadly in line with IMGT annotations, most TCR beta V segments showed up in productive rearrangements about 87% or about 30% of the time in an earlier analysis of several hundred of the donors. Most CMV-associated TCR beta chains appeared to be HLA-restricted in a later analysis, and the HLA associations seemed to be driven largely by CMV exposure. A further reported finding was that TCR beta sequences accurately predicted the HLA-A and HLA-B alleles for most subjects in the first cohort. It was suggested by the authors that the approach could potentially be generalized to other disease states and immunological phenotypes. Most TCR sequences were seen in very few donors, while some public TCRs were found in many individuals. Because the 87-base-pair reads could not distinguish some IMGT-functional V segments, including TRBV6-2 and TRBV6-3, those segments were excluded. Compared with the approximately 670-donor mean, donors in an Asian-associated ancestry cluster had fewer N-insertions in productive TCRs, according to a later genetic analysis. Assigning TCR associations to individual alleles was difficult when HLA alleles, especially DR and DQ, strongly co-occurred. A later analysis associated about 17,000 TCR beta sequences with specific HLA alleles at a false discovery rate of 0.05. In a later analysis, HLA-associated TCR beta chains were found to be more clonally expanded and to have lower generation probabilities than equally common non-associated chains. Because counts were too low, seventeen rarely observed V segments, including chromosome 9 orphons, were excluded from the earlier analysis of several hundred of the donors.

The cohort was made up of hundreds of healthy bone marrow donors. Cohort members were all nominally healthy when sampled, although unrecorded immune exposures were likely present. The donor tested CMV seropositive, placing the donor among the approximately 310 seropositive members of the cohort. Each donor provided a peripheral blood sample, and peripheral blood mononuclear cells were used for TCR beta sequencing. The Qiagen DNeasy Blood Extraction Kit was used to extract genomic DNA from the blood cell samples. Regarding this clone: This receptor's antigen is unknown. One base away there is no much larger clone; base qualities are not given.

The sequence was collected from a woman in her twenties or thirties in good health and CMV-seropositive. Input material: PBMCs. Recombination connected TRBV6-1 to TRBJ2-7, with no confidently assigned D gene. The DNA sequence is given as TGTGCCAGCAGCCCTTACTACGAGCAGTACTTC. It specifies CASSPYYEQYF.